Listed below are T cell receptor beta chains from one sample, sequenced in a study of blood T cell repertoires in COVID-19. Profiled with immunoSEQ multiplex PCR; TCRdb holds only in-frame clones, not every one. This table holds roughly 95,000 clones, approximately 81% found once. The sample consisted of peripheral blood. These receptors were collected from a man aged 60 to 75 with acute or convalescent COVID-19. Both conserved end residues are part of each CDR3. D genes are given only for firm matches. Clone size is shown for a subset of rows, as once, few, many or a class of expanded clone.

V gene: TRBV9; clone size: -; J gene: TRBJ1-6; D gene: -; CDR3 protein: CASSVGGGTAPLHF; CDR3 DNA: TGTGCCAGCAGCGTAGGGGGGGGGACTGCACCCCTCCACTTT
V gene: TRBV6-5; clone size: -; J gene: TRBJ2-7; D gene: -; CDR3 protein: CASSYLRSDRGYEQYF; CDR3 DNA: TGTGCCAGCAGTTACCTTCGATCCGATAGGGGATACGAGCAGTACTTC
V gene: TRBV4-3; clone size: -; J gene: TRBJ1-5; D gene: -; CDR3 protein: CASSRTLQGPQPQHF; CDR3 DNA: TGCGCCAGCAGCCGTACCCTACAGGGCCCCCAGCCCCAGCATTTT
V gene: TRBV5-1; clone size: few; J gene: TRBJ1-6; D gene: -; CDR3 protein: CASSFNEQGGSPLHF; CDR3 DNA: TGCGCCAGCAGCTTTAACGAGCAGGGTGGATCACCCCTCCACTTT
V gene: TRBV11-3; clone size: -; J gene: TRBJ1-6; D gene: -; CDR3 protein: CASSFSLERDSPLHF; CDR3 DNA: TGTGCCAGCAGCTTTTCTCTTGAGCGGGATTCACCCCTCCACTTT
V gene: TRBV14; clone size: -; J gene: TRBJ1-2; D gene: -; CDR3 protein: CASSQAVASGYTF; CDR3 DNA: TGTGCCAGCAGCCAAGCGGTTGCTAGTGGCTACACCTTC
V gene: TRBV29-1; clone size: -; J gene: TRBJ1-1; D gene: -; CDR3 protein: CSALGLTNTEAFF; CDR3 DNA: TGCAGCGCCCTGGGACTCACGAACACTGAAGCTTTCTTT
V gene: TRBV29-1; clone size: -; J gene: TRBJ1-1; D gene: -; CDR3 protein: CSVLKQGTLAAGEAFF; CDR3 DNA: TGCAGCGTTTTAAAACAGGGTACCCTTGCGGCGGGTGAAGCTTTCTTT
V gene: TRBV11-3; clone size: -; J gene: TRBJ1-1; D gene: -; CDR3 protein: CASSRGEGPGTEAFF; CDR3 DNA: TGTGCCAGCAGCCGAGGGGAGGGGCCGGGGACTGAAGCTTTCTTT
V gene: TRBV7-6; clone size: -; J gene: TRBJ2-1; D gene: TRBD2; CDR3 protein: CASTPTSGGVDEQFF; CDR3 DNA: TGTGCCAGCACCCCGACTAGCGGGGGAGTGGATGAGCAGTTCTTC
V gene: TRBV2; clone size: -; J gene: TRBJ2-1; D gene: -; CDR3 protein: CASNTRSYNEQFF; CDR3 DNA: TGTGCCAGCAATACTAGAAGCTACAATGAGCAGTTCTTC
V gene: TRBV27; clone size: -; J gene: TRBJ1-5; D gene: -; CDR3 protein: CASSPMEGRQPQHF; CDR3 DNA: TGTGCCAGCAGTCCCATGGAGGGGCGGCAGCCCCAGCATTTT
V gene: TRBV11-3; clone size: -; J gene: TRBJ2-1; D gene: -; CDR3 protein: CASSLDPQSPSYNEQFF; CDR3 DNA: TGTGCCAGCAGCTTAGATCCCCAGTCTCCATCCTACAATGAGCAGTTCTTC